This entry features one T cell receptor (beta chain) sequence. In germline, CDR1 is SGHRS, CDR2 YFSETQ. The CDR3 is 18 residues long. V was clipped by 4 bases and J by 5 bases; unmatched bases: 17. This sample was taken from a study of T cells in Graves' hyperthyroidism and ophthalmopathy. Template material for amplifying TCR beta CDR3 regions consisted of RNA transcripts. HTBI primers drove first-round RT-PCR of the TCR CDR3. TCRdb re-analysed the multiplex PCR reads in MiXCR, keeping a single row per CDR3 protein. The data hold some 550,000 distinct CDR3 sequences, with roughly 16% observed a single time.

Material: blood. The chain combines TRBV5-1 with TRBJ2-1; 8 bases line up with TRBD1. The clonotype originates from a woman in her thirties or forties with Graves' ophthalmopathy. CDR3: CASSPGQGFFRDNNEQFF. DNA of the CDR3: TGCGCCAGCAGCCCCGGACAGGGATTTTTCCGGGACAACAATGAGCAGTTCTTC.